This TCR beta chain came from a study of blood T cell repertoires in COVID-19. Study-wide context: From the United States, Italy and Spain came samples of acute and convalescent COVID-19. Sample material is recorded as cDNA or gDNA derived from T cells, B-cell-depleted T cells, or PBMCs.

The ends were cut back, 1 base at V and 0 bases at J, with 7 bases in the middle. CDR1 is SQVTM and CDR2 is ANQGSEA in the germline V gene. This CDR3 is 15 amino acids long. The study assigned cohorts using participant-reported clinical history. In the original analysis: For nucleated cells, counts were estimated from reference gene primer amplification. Only in-frame clones appear in the TCRdb table, and some are missing; sequencing was by immunoSEQ multiplex PCR. V, J and clone size are those of that table, while D and trimming were read from the DNA. The sample carries about 330,000 clones, 92% recorded once.

The source material was PBMCs or T cells enriched from blood (not recorded which). This chain links TRBV29-1 with TRBJ2-6; D unresolved. This TCR was recovered from a woman in her twenties or thirties who had recovered from COVID-19. Here the CDR3 reads CSVEGPGSGANVLTF. In DNA, the CDR3 is TGCAGCGTTGAAGGCCCGGGCTCTGGGGCCAACGTCCTGACTTTC.